Each of the 29 T cell receptor beta chains below was sequenced from the same sample in a study of Ad26.COV2.S vaccination and SARS-CoV-2 variants. Clones were sequenced by immunoSEQ multiplex PCR, and TCRdb holds only the in-frame ones, with some missing. The sample contains some 520,000 clones, around 90% of which appear only once. Documented treatment: about 20 received Ad26.COV2.S at low or high dose, single or two shots; 5 received placebo; per-sample allocation not given. The investigators took samples on day 63 after the first vaccine or placebo injection. Sequencing was performed on peripheral blood, taken in a trial of Ad26.COV2.S vaccine versus placebo. These receptors were collected from a person aged 18 to 65 who received the Ad26.COV2.S COVID-19 vaccine or a placebo.

The chain employs TRBV5-1 and TRBJ2-7, with D possibly matching TRBD1 (6 bases). Germline-derived CDR1 and CDR2 are SGHRS and YFSETQ. This CDR3 spans 13 amino acids. V was clipped by 4 bases and J by 2 bases, with 10 bases between them. The CDR3 spells CASSKTGAYEQYF. The CDR3, as DNA: TGCGCCAGCAGCAAGACAGGTGCCTACGAGCAGTACTTC. The whole variable domain, remainder taken from reference TRBV5-1 and TRBJ2-7, is KAGVTQTPRYLIKTRGQQVTLSCSPISGHRSVSWYQQTPGQGLQFLFEYFSETQRNKGNFPGRFSGRQFSNSRSEMNVSTLELGDSALYLCASSKTGAYEQYFGPGTRLTVT.

The gene calls are TRBV7-2 and TRBJ2-1; D is perhaps TRBD2 (6 bases). Trimming stripped 4 bases from V and 7 bases from J, with 14 bases between. This CDR3 has 14 residues. The V gene's germline CDR1 is SGHTA and CDR2 FQGNSA. The CDR3 loop reads CASSSLARRNEQFF. CDR3 in DNA: TGTGCCAGCAGCTCGCTAGCGCGGCGGAATGAGCAGTTCTTC.

This clone was seen just once. This chain links TRBV3-1 (or the pseudogene TRBV3-2) with TRBJ2-3; tentatively, D is TRBD1 or TRBD2 (6 bases each). Between the trimmed V and J ends, which lost 5 bases and 6 bases, there was a span of 15 bases. Germline assignment: CDR1 LGHDT and CDR2 YNNKEL (reference sequence). The length of the CDR3 is 14 residues. CDR3 in amino acids: CASSTRGEMDTQYF. In nucleotides, the CDR3 is TGTGCCAGCAGCACAAGGGGGGAGATGGATACGCAGTATTTT.

This clone was counted between two and nine times. The V call is TRBV5-1, the J call TRBJ2-2; D unclear. There are 15 residues in the CDR3. V lost 0 bases to trimming and J lost 3 bases, with 9 bases between them. Germline CDR1 is SGHRS and CDR2 is YFSETQ. The CDR3: CASSLDTSYTGELFF. The CDR3 DNA reads TGCGCCAGCAGCTTGGATACCAGTTACACCGGGGAGCTGTTTTTT.

V and J are TRBV7-2 and TRBJ2-2; TRBD2 matches 10 bases. After removal of 1 base from V and 5 bases from J, the junction contained 7 bases not matched to a gene. CDR3 size: 17 residues. Germline CDR1 SGHTA, CDR2 FQGNSA. The CDR3 is CASSLGDSGRLTGELFF. CDR3 coding DNA: TGTGCCAGCAGCTTAGGAGATAGCGGGAGGTTGACCGGGGAGCTGTTTTTT. Drawing the rest from reference TRBV7-2 and TRBJ2-2, the complete variable domain is GAGVSQSPSNKVTEKGKDVELRCDPISGHTALYWYRQSLGQGLEFLIYFQGNSAPDKSGLPSDRFSAERTGGSVSTLTIQRTQQEDSAVYLCASSLGDSGRLTGELFFGEGSRLTVL.

This CDR3 is CASIPSGNYEQYF. For the CDR3, the DNA is TGTGCCAGCATCCCTTCGGGGAACTACGAGCAGTACTTC. J is TRBJ2-7 and V is TRBV28; D is perhaps TRBD2 (5 bases). Germline-derived CDR1 and CDR2 are MDHEN and SYDVKM. This CDR3 spans 13 amino acids. V shed 7 bases and J shed 3 bases, with 13 bases lying between them.

CDR3 DNA: TGTGCCAGCAGTCGGCTACGACAGGGTGCGAACACTGAAGCTTTCTTT. As protein: CASSRLRQGANTEAFF. The rearrangement uses TRBV6-2 or TRBV6-3 and TRBJ1-1; 7 bases agree with TRBD1. CDR1 and CDR2 from the germline V gene are MNHEY and SVGEGT. The trim removed 5 bases at V and 1 base at J, leaving 10 bases unmatched. There are 16 residues in the CDR3.

This clone occurred once. This chain links TRBV4-1 with TRBJ2-7, with TRBD2 as a possible D gene (5 bases). The CDR3 covers 15 residues. With 1 base removed from V and 6 bases from J, the gap between germline ends came to 16 bases. Germline V lookup: CDR1 MGHRA, CDR2 YSYEKL. CDR3 loop: CASSQVGRARVEQYF. In DNA, the CDR3 is TGCGCCAGCAGCCAAGTAGGGCGGGCAAGGGTCGAGCAGTACTTC.

In DNA form, the CDR3 reads TGTGCCAGCAGCGTCTCGGGAGCGGAGGGGGGAGAGCAGTTCTTC. Its protein is CASSVSGAEGGEQFF. The rearrangement uses TRBV7-3 and TRBJ2-1; D tentatively reads TRBD1 or TRBD2 (6 bases each). V was shortened by 5 bases and J by 10 bases, with 21 bases between the two germline ends. Germline CDR1 and CDR2: SGHTA and FQGTGA. This CDR3 comprises 15 residues.

This chain uses TRBV5-1 with TRBJ1-1; TRBD1 aligns across 8 bases. J gave up 1 base and V 4 bases, and 3 bases lay outside the gene matches. Germline CDR1 reads SGHRS; CDR2 reads YFSETQ. The CDR3 is made up of 14 amino acids. The CDR3 is CASSPGTGNTEAFF. CDR3 sequence (DNA): TGCGCCAGCAGCCCGGGGACAGGGAACACTGAAGCTTTCTTT.

The gene calls are TRBV14 and TRBJ1-1; 7 bases are shared with TRBD1. The CDR3 totals 15 residues. In germline, CDR1 is SGHDN, CDR2 FVKESK. With V trimmed by 7 bases and J by 1 base, 9 bases remained unmatched. The CDR3 loop is CASTVTGASNTEAFF. In DNA, the CDR3 is TGTGCCAGCACCGTTACAGGGGCTTCGAACACTGAAGCTTTCTTT.

The V gene is TRBV10-3, the J gene TRBJ2-2; 7 positions agree with TRBD2. This CDR3 spans 17 amino acids. V was pared by 6 bases and J by 4 bases, with 14 bases of the junction left unmatched. CDR1 and CDR2 (germline): ENHRY, SYGVKD. CDR3 DNA: TGTGCCATCAGAGGAGCGGGACTCCGGGGGAGCACCGGGGAGCTGTTTTTT. This translates into CAIRGAGLRGSTGELFF.

This chain links TRBV28 with TRBJ2-7, with TRBD2 identical over 15 bases. This CDR3 region has 17 residues. Trimming at V came to 6 bases and at J to 2 bases, leaving 8 bases not matched to a gene. The germline V gene has CDR1 MDHEN and CDR2 SYDVKM. The CDR3 loop is CASSDPGLAGGTYEQYF. In DNA, the CDR3 is TGTGCCAGCAGCGACCCGGGACTAGCGGGAGGAACCTACGAGCAGTACTTC.

This clone was counted a few times. Other DNA sequences from this sample encode an identical CDR3 as well. The chain links TRBV28 to TRBJ1-5; D not certain. This CDR3 comprises 14 residues. Trimming stripped 1 base from V and 0 bases from J, with 4 bases between. Germline V CDR1 and CDR2: MDHEN, SYDVKM. The CDR3 coding sequence is TGTGCCAGCAGTTTATCCGGTAGCAATCAGCCCCAGCATTTT. Its translation is CASSLSGSNQPQHF.

This clone was seen just once. The rearrangement links TRBV11-3 to TRBJ2-5, with D perhaps TRBD1 (5 bases). The CDR3 spans 16 residues. Germline CDR1 and CDR2: SGHNT and YENEEA. V lost 3 bases to trimming and J lost 5 bases, with 19 bases between them. The DNA of the CDR3 is TGTGCCAGCAGCTTGGGCCAGGGCCAGCCGTCCGAGACCCAGTACTTC. Its translation is CASSLGQGQPSETQYF. Complete variable domain (other parts from reference TRBV11-3 and TRBJ2-5): EAGVVQSPRYKIIEKKQPVAFWCNPISGHNTLYWYLQNLGQGPELLIRYENEEAVDDSQLPKDRFSAERLKGVDSTLKIQPAELGDSAVYLCASSLGQGQPSETQYFGPGTRLLVL.

This clone was observed a single time. A much larger clone lies a single base off, so this may be a read error. The chain carries TRBV28 and TRBJ2-3, with 11 bases lining up with TRBD2. Germline-derived CDR1 and CDR2 are MDHEN and SYDVKM. V trimming: 5 bases; J trimming: 1 base; junction bases outside the gene matches: 2. There are 15 residues in the CDR3. The CDR3 coding sequence is TGTGCCAGCAGTGAACTAGCGGGAGGCACAGATACGCAGTATTTT. It is translated as CASSELAGGTDTQYF. The full variable domain, completed using reference TRBV28 and TRBJ2-3, is DVKVTQSSRYLVKRTGEKVFLECVQDMDHENMFWYRQDPGLGLRLIYFSYDVKMKEKGDIPEGYSVSREKKERFSLILESASTNQTSMYLCASSELAGGTDTQYFGPGTRLTVL.

In its sample, this clone was seen once. The chain combines TRBV29-1 with TRBJ1-2, with TRBD1 matching 8 bases. Losses at the gene ends were 5 bases for V and 6 bases for J; bases not matched to a gene: 8. The CDR3 totals 13 residues. The V gene's germline CDR1 is SQVTM and CDR2 ANQGSEA. CDR3: CSVRTGSSDGYTF. Here the CDR3 DNA reads TGCAGCGTTCGGACAGGGTCGTCCGATGGCTACACCTTC.

This rearrangement joins TRBV19 to TRBJ1-1; D uncertain. The germline V gene has CDR1 LNHDA and CDR2 SQIVND (reference sequence). Trimming removed 0 bases at V and 11 bases at J, with 10 bases between. CDR3 length: 12 residues. The CDR3 here is CASSIDLRSAFF. CDR3 in DNA: TGTGCCAGTAGTATAGATCTTCGTTCCGCTTTCTTT.

The chain couples TRBV9 to TRBJ2-1; 8 bases are a match to TRBD2. From germline, CDR1 is SGDLS and CDR2 YYNGEE. The CDR3 runs 16 residues. J gave up 3 bases and V 3 bases, and 8 bases lay outside the gene matches. The CDR3 sequence is CASSAEIAGYYNEQFF. In DNA form, the CDR3 reads TGTGCCAGCAGCGCCGAAATAGCGGGGTACTACAATGAGCAGTTCTTC.

The chain carries TRBV30 and TRBJ1-1; no clear D. CDR1 and CDR2 (germline): GTSNPN, SVGIG (reference sequence). The length of the CDR3 is 13 residues. V lost 5 bases, J lost 6 bases, and 16 bases lay in between. The CDR3 DNA follows: TGTGCCTGGGGGTGGGCCTTAGGCGCTGAAGCTTTCTTT. This encodes CAWGWALGAEAFF.

This chain links TRBV9 with TRBJ2-5; 8 nucleotides match TRBD2. With V trimmed by 4 bases and J by 5 bases, 16 bases remained unmatched. The germline gives CDR1 SGDLS, CDR2 YYNGEE. The CDR3 length is 17 residues. The CDR3 region is CASSPGVVREVWETQYF. CDR3 nucleotide sequence: TGTGCCAGCAGCCCCGGGGTGGTGCGGGAGGTCTGGGAGACCCAGTACTTC.

This clone has a single count. CDR3 sequence (DNA): TGCGCCAGCAGCTTAACCGGACAGGGGAGAGGGGAGCAGTACTTC. Its translation: CASSLTGQGRGEQYF. V gene TRBV5-1 combines with J gene TRBJ2-7, with 9 positions matching TRBD1. The CDR3 is made up of 15 amino acids. J lost 7 bases, V lost 2 bases, and 10 bases had no gene match. Germline V CDR1 and CDR2: SGHRS, YFSETQ.

This clone was picked up one time. The chain links TRBV28 to TRBJ2-5; TRBD2 matches at 8 bases. The germline V gene encodes CDR1 MDHEN and CDR2 SYDVKM. The junction had 6 bases not matched to a gene; V was cut back by 5 bases and J by 1 base. This CDR3 has 15 residues. CDR3 coding DNA: TGTGCCAGCAGTGTCTTAGCGGGAATCCAAGAGACCCAGTACTTC. Translated, it gives CASSVLAGIQETQYF.

V usage is TRBV14 and J usage is TRBJ2-1; 9 bases map to TRBD2. Germline-derived CDR1 and CDR2 are SGHDN and FVKESK. The length of the CDR3 is 13 residues. V shed 0 bases and J 15 bases; nucleotides not matched to a gene: 6. CDR3 DNA: TGTGCCAGCAGCCAAGAACAGCGGGGGGCACCGTTCTTC. This codes for CASSQEQRGAPFF.

The chain is built from TRBV27 and TRBJ2-5, with 7 bases aligning to TRBD2. This CDR3 contains 15 residues. V lost 3 bases, J lost 4 bases, and 8 bases stayed unmatched. Germline-derived CDR1 and CDR2 are MNHEY and SMNVEV (reference sequence). CDR3 sequence reads: CASSLGGRAGETQYF. CDR3 nucleotides: TGTGCCAGCAGTTTGGGGGGGAGGGCCGGAGAGACCCAGTACTTC.

The gene calls are TRBV15 and TRBJ2-7; D could derive from TRBD1 or TRBD2 (6 bases each). Between the trimmed V and J ends, which lost 0 bases and 1 base, there was a span of 13 bases. Germline V lookup: CDR1 LNHNV, CDR2 YYDKDF (reference sequence). This CDR3 has 16 residues. In nucleotides, the CDR3 is TGTGCCACCAGCAGAGATTGGGGGGCACCTTCCTACGAGCAGTACTTC. Protein: CATSRDWGAPSYEQYF. Full variable domain (remainder filled in from reference TRBV15 and TRBJ2-7): DAMVIQNPRYQVTQFGKPVTLSCSQTLNHNVMYWYQQKSSQAPKLLFHYYDKDFNNEADTPDNFQSRRPNTSFCFLDIRSPGLGDTAMYLCATSRDWGAPSYEQYFGPGTRLTVT.

This clone is medium-sized. The chain couples TRBV6-5 to TRBJ2-5; D call uncertain. CDR3 length: 15 amino acids. Germline V gene data show CDR1 as MNHEY and CDR2 as SVGAGI. V dropped 3 bases and J dropped 2 bases, with 13 bases sitting between them. CDR3 bases: TGTGCCAGCAGTTATGGGATTCGGGCACAAGAGACCCAGTACTTC. Translating it yields CASSYGIRAQETQYF.

V gene TRBV10-3 combines with J gene TRBJ2-1; TRBD2 matches 11 bases. Germline V gives CDR1 ENHRY, CDR2 SYGVKD. The CDR3 totals 15 residues. The V segment lost 2 bases and the J segment 6 bases; nucleotides outside the gene matches: 3. The CDR3 spells CAISETSGSINEQFF. The CDR3 coding sequence is TGTGCCATCAGTGAGACTAGCGGGAGTATCAATGAGCAGTTCTTC.

V usage is TRBV19 and J usage is TRBJ1-4; 7 bases align to TRBD1. The V gene's germline CDR1 is LNHDA and CDR2 SQIVND (reference sequence). The CDR3 loop spans 15 amino acids. Trimming cost V 6 bases and J 3 bases; bases outside gene matches: 7. This CDR3 is CASSGRQGSNEKLFF. The DNA of the CDR3 is TGTGCCAGTAGCGGGAGACAGGGCTCTAATGAAAAACTGTTTTTT. Complete variable domain (other parts from reference TRBV19 and TRBJ1-4): DGGITQSPKYLFRKEGQNVTLSCEQNLNHDAMYWYRQDPGQGLRLIYYSQIVNDFQKGDIAEGYSVSREKKESFPLTVTSAQKNPTAFYLCASSGRQGSNEKLFFGSGTQLSVL.